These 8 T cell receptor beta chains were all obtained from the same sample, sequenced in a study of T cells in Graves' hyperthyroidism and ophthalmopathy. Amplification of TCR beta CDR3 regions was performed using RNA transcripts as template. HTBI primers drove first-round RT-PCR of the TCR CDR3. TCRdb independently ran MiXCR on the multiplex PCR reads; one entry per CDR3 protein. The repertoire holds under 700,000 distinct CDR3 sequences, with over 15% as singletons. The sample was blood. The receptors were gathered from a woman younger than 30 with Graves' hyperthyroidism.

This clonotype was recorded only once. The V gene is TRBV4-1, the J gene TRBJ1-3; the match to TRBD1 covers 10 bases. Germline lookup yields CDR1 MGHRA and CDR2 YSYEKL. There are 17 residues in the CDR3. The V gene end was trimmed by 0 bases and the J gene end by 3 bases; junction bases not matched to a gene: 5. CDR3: CASSQEPTGGLGNTIYF. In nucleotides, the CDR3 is TGCGCCAGCAGCCAAGAACCGACAGGGGGCCTTGGAAACACCATATATTTT.

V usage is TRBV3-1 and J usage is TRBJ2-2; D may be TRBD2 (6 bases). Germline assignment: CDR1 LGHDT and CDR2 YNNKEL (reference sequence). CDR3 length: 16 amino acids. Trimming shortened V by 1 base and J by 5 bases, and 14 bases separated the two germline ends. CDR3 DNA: TGTGCCAGCAGCCAAGTAGGGAGGACTGGAACCGGGGAGCTGTTTTTT. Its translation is CASSQVGRTGTGELFF. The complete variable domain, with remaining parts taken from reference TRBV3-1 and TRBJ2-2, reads DTAVSQTPKYLVTQMGNDKSIKCEQNLGHDTMYWYKQDSKKFLKIMFSYNNKELIINETVPNRFSPKSPDKAHLNLHINSLELGDSAVYFCASSQVGRTGTGELFFGEGSRLTVL.

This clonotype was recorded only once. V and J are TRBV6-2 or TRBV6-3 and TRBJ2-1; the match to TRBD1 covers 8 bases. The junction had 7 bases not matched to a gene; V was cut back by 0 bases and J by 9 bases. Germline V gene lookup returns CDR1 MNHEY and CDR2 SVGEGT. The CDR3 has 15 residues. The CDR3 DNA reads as TGTGCCAGCAGTTACTCGTATCGGGACAGGAGTGAGCAGTTCTTC. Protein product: CASSYSYRDRSEQFF.

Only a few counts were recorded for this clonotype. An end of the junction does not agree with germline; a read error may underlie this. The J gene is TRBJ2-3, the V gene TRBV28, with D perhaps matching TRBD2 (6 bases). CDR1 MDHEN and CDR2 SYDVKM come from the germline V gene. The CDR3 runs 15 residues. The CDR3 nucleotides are TGTGCCAGCAGGGGTAGCGGTCTACGCACAGGTACGCAGTATTTT. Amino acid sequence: CASRGSGLRTGTQYF.

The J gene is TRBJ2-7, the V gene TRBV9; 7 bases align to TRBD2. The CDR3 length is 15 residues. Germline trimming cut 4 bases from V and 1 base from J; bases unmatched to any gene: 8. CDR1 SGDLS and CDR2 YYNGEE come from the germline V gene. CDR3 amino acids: CASSPQSGASYEQYF. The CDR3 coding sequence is TGTGCCAGCAGCCCTCAAAGCGGGGCGTCCTACGAGCAGTACTTC.

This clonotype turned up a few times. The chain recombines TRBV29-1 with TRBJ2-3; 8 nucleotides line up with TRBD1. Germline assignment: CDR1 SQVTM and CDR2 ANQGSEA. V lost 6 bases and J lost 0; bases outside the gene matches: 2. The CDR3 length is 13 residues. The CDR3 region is CSVWTGSTDTQYF. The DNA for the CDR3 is TGCAGCGTATGGACAGGGAGCACAGATACGCAGTATTTT.

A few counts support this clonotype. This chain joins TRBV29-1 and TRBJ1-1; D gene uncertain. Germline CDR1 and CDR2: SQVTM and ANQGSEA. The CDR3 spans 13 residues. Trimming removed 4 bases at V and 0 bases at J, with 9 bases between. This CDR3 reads CSVGGPVNTEAFF. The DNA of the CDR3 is TGCAGCGTTGGTGGACCGGTGAACACTGAAGCTTTCTTT.

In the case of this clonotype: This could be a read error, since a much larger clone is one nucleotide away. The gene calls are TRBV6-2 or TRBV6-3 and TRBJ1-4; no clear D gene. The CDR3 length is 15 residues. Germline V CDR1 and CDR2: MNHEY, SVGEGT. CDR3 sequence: CASTRSVGLDEKLLF. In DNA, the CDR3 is TGTGCCAGCACTAGATCCGTGGGCCTGGACGAAAAACTGCTTTTT.